The 32 T cell receptor beta chains in this list originate from one sample, sequenced in a study of blood T cell repertoires in COVID-19. Assay used: immunoSEQ multiplex PCR; TCRdb lists only in-frame clones, some missing. The table includes over 200,000 clones, around 84% detected once. The sequenced sample was peripheral blood. These receptors were obtained from a man between 45 and 60 years old with COVID-19, enrolled during active disease.

The CDR3 region is CASREPSGGPGQYF. CDR3 in DNA: TGTGCCAGCAGGGAACCTAGCGGGGGGCCCGGACAGTACTTC. The rearrangement links TRBV28 to TRBJ2-5; 11 nucleotides match TRBD2. Germline V gene lookup returns CDR1 MDHEN and CDR2 SYDVKM. This CDR3 spans 14 amino acids. V trimming: 6 bases; J trimming: 11 bases; junction bases outside the gene matches: 11.

A few counts support this clone. V usage is TRBV6-5 and J usage is TRBJ2-7, with TRBD1 matching over 7 bases. The CDR3 is 15 residues long. Germline assignment: CDR1 MNHEY and CDR2 SVGAGI. V gave up 5 bases and J gave up 2 bases; unmatched junction bases: 9. The CDR3 here is CASSLQGSKTYEQYF. The CDR3 DNA sequence: TGTGCCAGCAGTCTACAGGGGTCAAAGACCTACGAGCAGTACTTC.

This rearrangement joins TRBV7-3 to TRBJ2-1, with 10 bases that match TRBD1. With 6 bases clipped from V and 3 bases from J, the junction kept 5 bases outside the gene matches. Germline CDR1 SGHTA, CDR2 FQGTGA. CDR3 length: 15 residues. CDR3 nucleotides: TGTGCCAGCAGTCCGGACAGGGGGGGCTACAATGAGCAGTTCTTC. Amino acid sequence: CASSPDRGGYNEQFF.

This clone was seen more than once but under ten times. V usage is TRBV2 and J usage is TRBJ1-5; D uncertain. CDR1 SNHLY and CDR2 FYNNEI come from the germline V gene. The CDR3 has 12 residues. Trimming stripped 2 bases from V and 5 bases from J, with 4 bases between. CDR3 in amino acids: CASSEQYQPQHF. In DNA, the CDR3 is TGTGCCAGCAGTGAACAATATCAGCCCCAGCATTTT.

The chain has TRBV27 and TRBJ1-5; no reliable D call. V lost 6 bases and J 7 bases, leaving 13 bases between the germline ends. The germline V gene has CDR1 MNHEY and CDR2 SMNVEV (reference sequence). This CDR3 is 13 amino acids long. As DNA, the CDR3 is TGTGCCAGCAGAAATGGGAGGTTACAGCCCCAGCATTTT. Protein product: CASRNGRLQPQHF.

This clone has just one count. The CDR3 here is CASSTLPGQGYEQYF. CDR3 nucleotide sequence: TGTGCCAGCAGCACACTCCCAGGCCAGGGGTACGAGCAGTACTTC. This sequence joins TRBV7-2 and TRBJ2-7; weak D call: TRBD1 (6 bases). The CDR3 has 15 amino acids. The V end was cut by 5 bases, the J end by 4 bases, with 18 bases between. The V gene's germline CDR1 is SGHTA and CDR2 FQGNSA. Supplemented by reference TRBV7-2 and TRBJ2-7, the full variable domain reads GAGVSQSPSNKVTEKGKDVELRCDPISGHTALYWYRQSLGQGLEFLIYFQGNSAPDKSGLPSDRFSAERTGGSVSTLTIQRTQQEDSAVYLCASSTLPGQGYEQYFGPGTRLTVT.

The chain combines TRBV6-1 with TRBJ1-1; D is uncertain. Per germline, CDR1 MNHNS and CDR2 SASEGT. This CDR3 is built from 13 residues. Between the trimmed V and J ends, which lost 1 base and 6 bases, there was a span of 9 bases. CDR3 region: CASSEGRGAEAFF. CDR3 bases: TGTGCCAGCAGTGAAGGCCGGGGAGCTGAAGCTTTCTTT.

The chain joins TRBV30 to TRBJ1-3; 7 bases are shared with TRBD1. The ends lost 4 bases at V and 0 bases at J; junction bases unmatched: 3. From germline, CDR1 is GTSNPN and CDR2 SVGIG (reference sequence). The CDR3 length is 14 residues. This CDR3 reads CAWIGQASGNTIYF. CDR3 in DNA: TGTGCCTGGATAGGACAGGCCTCTGGAAACACCATATATTTT.

This chain links TRBV5-1 with TRBJ2-5; 8 positions match TRBD2. J gave up 1 base and V 2 bases, and 4 bases lay outside the gene matches. Germline V CDR1 and CDR2: SGHRS, YFSETQ. This CDR3 spans 15 amino acids. The CDR3 loop reads CASSFSGEPQETQYF. In DNA, the CDR3 is TGCGCCAGCAGCTTTAGCGGGGAGCCCCAAGAGACCCAGTACTTC.

The sample holds one count of this clone. The J gene is TRBJ2-7, the V gene TRBV24-1; TRBD1 agrees at 7 bases. Trimming cost V 5 bases and J 1 base; bases outside gene matches: 7. The CDR3 has 15 residues. Germline V gene data show CDR1 as KGHDR and CDR2 as SFDVKD. In DNA form, the CDR3 reads TGTGCCACCAGTGGACGGGACAGTGGTTCCTACGAGCAGTACTTC. It specifies CATSGRDSGSYEQYF.

The chain couples TRBV7-9 to TRBJ1-6; a possible D gene is TRBD1 (6 bases). This CDR3 is 14 amino acids long. Trimming removed 1 base at V and 8 bases at J, with 9 bases between. Germline CDR1 SEHNR, CDR2 FQNEAQ (reference sequence). In DNA, the CDR3 is TGTGCCAGCAGCTTAGGTGCAGGGGATTCACCCCTCCACTTT. It yields the protein CASSLGAGDSPLHF.

The V call is TRBV30, the J call TRBJ2-1, with 10 bases aligning to TRBD2. The CDR3 has 13 residues. After removal of 8 bases from V and 7 bases from J, the junction contained 8 bases not matched to a gene. Germline loops: CDR1 GTSNPN, CDR2 SVGIG (reference sequence). The CDR3 is CASSGRHPNEQFF. The CDR3 DNA sequence: TGTGCCAGTAGCGGGAGGCACCCAAATGAGCAGTTCTTC.

J is TRBJ2-7 and V is TRBV20-1, with D perhaps matching TRBD1 (6 bases). Germline V gene data show CDR1 as DFQATT and CDR2 as SNEGSKA (reference sequence). The CDR3 is 11 residues long. V shed 8 bases and J shed 9 bases, with 17 bases lying between them. CDR3 sequence: CSTRMGAWQYF. The CDR3 nucleotides are TGCAGTACAAGGATGGGGGCATGGCAGTACTTC.

The CDR3 spells CAIMPGLGTDTQYF. CDR3 in DNA: TGTGCCATCATGCCGGGACTAGGCACAGATACGCAGTATTTT. The chain carries TRBV10-3 and TRBJ2-3; TRBD2 matches at 8 bases. This CDR3 is built from 14 residues. The ends lost 7 bases at V and 1 base at J; junction bases unmatched: 4. Germline lookup yields CDR1 ENHRY and CDR2 SYGVKD.

The DNA of the CDR3 is TGTGCCAGCAGCGTTAGCGGGGGAAGCAACACCGGGGAGCTGTTTTTT. This translates into CASSVSGGSNTGELFF. The chain employs TRBV7-2 and TRBJ2-2; 9 bases align to TRBD2. Germline CDR1 is SGHTA and CDR2 is FQGNSA. The junction had 6 bases not matched to a gene; V was cut back by 5 bases and J by 2 bases. The CDR3 extends over 16 amino acids.

This chain connects TRBV5-5 to TRBJ1-3; maybe TRBD1 (5 bases). The CDR3 runs 13 residues. The V gene's germline CDR1 is SGHKS and CDR2 YYEKEE (reference sequence). V gave up 0 bases and J gave up 4 bases, with 5 bases separating them. CDR3 nucleotide sequence: TGTGCCAGCAGCTTGGAGGGGGGAAACACCATATATTTT. This encodes CASSLEGGNTIYF.

The rearrangement uses TRBV5-1 and TRBJ2-2; tentative D call: TRBD2 (5 bases). The V and J ends lost 7 bases and 6 bases respectively, with 19 bases between them. Germline V CDR1 and CDR2: SGHRS, YFSETQ. CDR3 length: 15 amino acids. This CDR3 is CASLKNPGGPGELFF. The CDR3 region has the DNA TGCGCCAGCCTAAAGAACCCAGGAGGTCCCGGGGAGCTGTTTTTT.

This clone was detected only once. The rearrangement joins TRBV24-1 to TRBJ2-5, with no clear D. The V gene lost 8 bases and the J gene lost 4 bases, with 10 bases spanning the gap. The germline V gene has CDR1 KGHDR and CDR2 SFDVKD. This CDR3 region has 12 residues. CDR3 in DNA: TGTGCCACCACGAGTTCTGGAGAGACCCAGTACTTC. This gives the protein CATTSSGETQYF.

This sequence joins TRBV15 and TRBJ2-1; TRBD2 matches at 8 bases. The V and J ends lost 6 bases and 10 bases, in that order; junction bases with no gene match: 14. This CDR3 comprises 15 residues. Germline CDR1 LNHNV, CDR2 YYDKDF (reference sequence). DNA of the CDR3: TGTGCCACCAGTCCGGGACTAGTAGGGGGGTGGGAGCAGTTCTTC. As protein: CATSPGLVGGWEQFF. Variable domain in full (rest from reference TRBV15 and TRBJ2-1): DAMVIQNPRYQVTQFGKPVTLSCSQTLNHNVMYWYQQKSSQAPKLLFHYYDKDFNNEADTPDNFQSRRPNTSFCFLDIRSPGLGDTAMYLCATSPGLVGGWEQFFGPGTRLTVL.

V gene TRBV15 combines with J gene TRBJ2-7; maybe TRBD1 (5 bases). V gave up 0 bases and J gave up 3 bases, with 12 bases separating them. The CDR3 spans 15 residues. Germline CDR1 is LNHNV and CDR2 is YYDKDF (reference sequence). CDR3: CATSRDLMQGYEQYF. The CDR3 nucleotides read TGTGCCACCAGCAGAGATTTAATGCAGGGCTACGAGCAGTACTTC. Complete variable domain (other parts from reference TRBV15 and TRBJ2-7): DAMVIQNPRYQVTQFGKPVTLSCSQTLNHNVMYWYQQKSSQAPKLLFHYYDKDFNNEADTPDNFQSRRPNTSFCFLDIRSPGLGDTAMYLCATSRDLMQGYEQYFGPGTRLTVT.

The chain combines TRBV2 with TRBJ2-3; maybe TRBD2 (6 bases). The CDR3 is made up of 17 amino acids. V lost 6 bases and J 0 bases, leaving 19 bases between the germline ends. Germline lookup yields CDR1 SNHLY and CDR2 FYNNEI. The CDR3 here is CASRRSGTGTSTDTQYF. The CDR3, as DNA: TGTGCCAGCAGGAGATCCGGGACTGGGACTAGCACAGATACGCAGTATTTT.

The chain has TRBV30 and TRBJ1-6, with D perhaps TRBD1 (5 bases). V lost 2 bases to trimming and J lost 5 bases, with 10 bases between them. Germline V lookup: CDR1 GTSNPN, CDR2 SVGIG (reference sequence). The CDR3 consists of 14 residues. CDR3 sequence: CAWSRTGDNSPLHF. The DNA for the CDR3 is TGTGCCTGGAGTCGAACAGGAGATAATTCACCCCTCCACTTT.

CDR3 residues: CSAAPQGTRFEAFF. The DNA for the CDR3 is TGCAGCGCGGCACCACAGGGAACCCGCTTTGAAGCTTTCTTT. This chain connects TRBV29-1 to TRBJ1-1, with D possibly TRBD1 on 6 matching bases. The CDR3 has 14 amino acids. Trimming removed 7 bases at V and 7 bases at J, with 22 bases between. Germline V lookup: CDR1 SQVTM, CDR2 ANQGSEA.

This sequence joins TRBV19 and TRBJ2-6; D unclear. The CDR3 runs to 14 residues. Trimming left V 6 bases short and J 0 bases short, with 6 bases between. CDR1 and CDR2 (germline): LNHDA, SQIVND (reference sequence). CDR3 in DNA: TGTGCCAGTAGCCAGGACTCTGGGGCCAACGTCCTGACTTTC. Its translation: CASSQDSGANVLTF.

This rearrangement joins TRBV9 to TRBJ2-1; 9 bases fit TRBD1. In germline, CDR1 is SGDLS, CDR2 YYNGEE. This CDR3 contains 19 residues. With 0 bases clipped from V and 3 bases from J, the junction kept 13 bases outside the gene matches. DNA for the CDR3: TGTGCCAGCAGCGTAGACGGACAGGGGTATGAGCCCCGCTACAATGAGCAGTTCTTC. Translation gives CASSVDGQGYEPRYNEQFF. The variable domain in full, with the rest retrieved from reference TRBV9 and TRBJ2-1, is DSGVTQTPKHLITATGQRVTLRCSPRSGDLSVYWYQQSLDQGLQFLIQYYNGEERAKGNILERFSAQQFPDLHSELNLSSLELGDSALYFCASSVDGQGYEPRYNEQFFGPGTRLTVL.

The chain employs TRBV11-2 and TRBJ2-5; 9 nucleotides match TRBD1. The CDR3 extends over 17 amino acids. The V and J ends lost 3 bases and 5 bases, in that order; junction bases with no gene match: 13. Germline CDR1 SGHAT, CDR2 FQNNGV. The CDR3 sequence is CASSFGGGTGLAETQYF. The CDR3 nucleotides are TGTGCCAGCAGCTTTGGGGGCGGGACAGGGTTGGCGGAGACCCAGTACTTC.

This clone has only one observation. This rearrangement joins TRBV24-1 to TRBJ2-3; the match to TRBD1 covers 8 bases. Trimming took 5 bases from V and 0 from J; bases not matched to a gene: 9. The CDR3 runs to 17 residues. CDR1 is KGHDR and CDR2 is SFDVKD in the germline V gene. CDR3 nucleotide sequence: TGTGCCACCAGTGCCCGCGGCAGGGGGCTCAGCACAGATACGCAGTATTTT. Protein sequence: CATSARGRGLSTDTQYF.

The V call is TRBV19, the J call TRBJ1-6, with TRBD1 identical over 9 bases. The V gene end was trimmed by 6 bases and the J gene end by 10 bases; junction bases not matched to a gene: 7. CDR3 length equals 14 residues. The germline V gene has CDR1 LNHDA and CDR2 SQIVND (reference sequence). CDR3: CASRDQTGGSPLHF. In DNA form, the CDR3 reads TGTGCCAGTAGAGATCAAACAGGGGGCTCACCCCTCCACTTT.

J is TRBJ2-6 and V is TRBV11-2, with D tentatively TRBD2 (5 bases). V shed 4 bases and J shed 3 bases, with 16 bases lying between them. The CDR3 runs 17 residues. Per the germline V gene, CDR1 is SGHAT and CDR2 is FQNNGV. CDR3 in amino acids: CASSSAHGGGGANVLTF. In nucleotides, the CDR3 is TGTGCCAGCAGCTCGGCACACGGCGGAGGTGGGGCCAACGTCCTGACTTTC.

The rearrangement uses TRBV6-2 or TRBV6-3 and TRBJ2-1, with D possibly TRBD1 on 5 matching bases. Trimming shortened V by 0 bases and J by 4 bases, and 10 bases separated the two germline ends. Looked up from germline, CDR1 is MNHEY and CDR2 is SVGEGT. This CDR3 region has 15 residues. CDR3 loop: CASSYSRVGYNEQFF. CDR3 bases: TGTGCCAGCAGTTACTCCAGGGTGGGATACAATGAGCAGTTCTTC.

The genes are TRBV19 and TRBJ1-5; tentatively, D is TRBD1 (5 bases). The length of the CDR3 is 14 residues. V was cut by 4 bases and J by 11 bases, with 18 bases left in between. Per germline, CDR1 LNHDA and CDR2 SQIVND (reference sequence). The CDR3 here is CASSTRDWGGSQHF. DNA for the CDR3: TGTGCCAGTAGTACCAGGGACTGGGGTGGGTCCCAGCATTTT.

The V call is TRBV4-3, the J call TRBJ1-5; the D gene is possibly TRBD1 (5 bases). Germline CDR1 LGHNA, CDR2 YSLEER. Trimming cost V 0 bases and J 3 bases, with 15 bases left between them. The CDR3 totals 17 residues. DNA for the CDR3: TGCGCCAGCAGCCAAGATCTGGCCAGGGATACCAATCAGCCCCAGCATTTT. Encoded protein: CASSQDLARDTNQPQHF.